This T cell receptor beta chain was captured by sequencing in a study of STAT5B mutations in CD4+ large granular lymphocyte leukemia. Study-level findings and limits: Approximately 25% of private leukemic clonotypes occurred rarely in other patients' non-leukemic repertoires. Compared with healthy controls (2/35), patient top clones favored TRBV06 (8/27).

The CDR3 spans 13 residues. Trimming left V 4 bases short and J 4 bases short, with 13 bases between. Germline V gives CDR1 SQVTM, CDR2 ANQGSEA. The survey-level immunoSEQ assay was used. Sequencing was performed with immunoSEQ multiplex PCR; in TCRdb, only in-frame clones are kept and a portion is missing. The data contain around 35,000 clones, about 85% of them seen just once; the ten biggest clones take up less than 4%. A word on this clone: Its specificity is unknown.

The J gene is TRBJ2-5, the V gene TRBV29-1; maybe TRBD2 (6 bases). Sequencing was carried out using CD4+ T cells from blood buffy coats. The receptor was derived from a human donor in good health. The CDR3 sequence is CSVGFGGGETQYF. CDR3 bases: TGCAGCGTTGGATTCGGGGGTGGAGAGACCCAGTACTTC.